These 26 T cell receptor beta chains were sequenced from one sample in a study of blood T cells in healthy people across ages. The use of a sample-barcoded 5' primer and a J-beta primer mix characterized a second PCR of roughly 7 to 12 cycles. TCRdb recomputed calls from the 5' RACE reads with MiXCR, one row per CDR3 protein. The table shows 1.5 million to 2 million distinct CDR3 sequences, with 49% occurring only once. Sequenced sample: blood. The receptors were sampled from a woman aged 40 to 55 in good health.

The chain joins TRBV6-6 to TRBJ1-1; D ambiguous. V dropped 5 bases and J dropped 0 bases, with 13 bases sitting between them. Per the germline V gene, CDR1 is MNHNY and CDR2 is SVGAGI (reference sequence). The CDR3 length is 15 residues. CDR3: CASSVTPKMNTEAFF. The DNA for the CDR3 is TGTGCCAGCAGTGTCACGCCTAAGATGAACACTGAAGCTTTCTTT.

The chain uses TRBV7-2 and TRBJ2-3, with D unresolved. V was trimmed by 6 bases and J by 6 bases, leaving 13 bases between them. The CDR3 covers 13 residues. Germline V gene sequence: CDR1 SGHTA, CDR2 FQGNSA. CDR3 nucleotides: TGTGCCAGCAGGTATCAACCGTCGGATACGCAGTATTTT. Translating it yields CASRYQPSDTQYF. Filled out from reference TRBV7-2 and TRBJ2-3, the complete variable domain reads GAGVSQSPSNKVTEKGKDVELRCDPISGHTALYWYRQSLGQGLEFLIYFQGNSAPDKSGLPSDRFSAERTGGSVSTLTIQRTQQEDSAVYLCASRYQPSDTQYFGPGTRLTVL.

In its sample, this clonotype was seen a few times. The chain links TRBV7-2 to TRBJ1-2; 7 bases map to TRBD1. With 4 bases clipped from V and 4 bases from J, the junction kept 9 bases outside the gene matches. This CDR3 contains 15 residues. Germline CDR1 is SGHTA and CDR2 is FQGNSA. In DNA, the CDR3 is TGTGCCAGCAGCTCCAGGGACAGAATTTCCTATGGCTACACCTTC. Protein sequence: CASSSRDRISYGYTF. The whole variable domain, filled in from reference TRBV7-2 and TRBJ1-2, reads GAGVSQSPSNKVTEKGKDVELRCDPISGHTALYWYRQSLGQGLEFLIYFQGNSAPDKSGLPSDRFSAERTGGSVSTLTIQRTQQEDSAVYLCASSSRDRISYGYTFGSGTRLTVV.

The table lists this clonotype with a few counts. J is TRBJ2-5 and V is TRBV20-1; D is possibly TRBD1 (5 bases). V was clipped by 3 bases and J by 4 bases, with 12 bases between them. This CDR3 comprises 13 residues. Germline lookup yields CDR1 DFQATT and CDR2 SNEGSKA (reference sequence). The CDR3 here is CSARFQGGETQYF. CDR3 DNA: TGCAGTGCTAGGTTCCAGGGTGGAGAGACCCAGTACTTC.

CDR3 sequence: CASRSFGTGGQTQYF. The CDR3 nucleotides are TGTGCCAGCAGATCCTTTGGGACAGGTGGGCAGACCCAGTACTTC. The chain uses TRBV27 and TRBJ2-5, with TRBD1 matching over 8 bases. The CDR3 extends over 15 amino acids. Trimming removed 6 bases from V and 6 bases from J; junction bases left unmatched: 12. Germline values: CDR1 MNHEY, CDR2 SMNVEV (reference sequence).

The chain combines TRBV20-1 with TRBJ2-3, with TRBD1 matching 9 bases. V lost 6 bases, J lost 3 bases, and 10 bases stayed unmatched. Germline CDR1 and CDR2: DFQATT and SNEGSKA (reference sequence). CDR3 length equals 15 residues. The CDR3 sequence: CSALDPTGGTDTQYF. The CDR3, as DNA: TGCAGTGCCTTAGACCCGACAGGGGGAACAGATACGCAGTATTTT.

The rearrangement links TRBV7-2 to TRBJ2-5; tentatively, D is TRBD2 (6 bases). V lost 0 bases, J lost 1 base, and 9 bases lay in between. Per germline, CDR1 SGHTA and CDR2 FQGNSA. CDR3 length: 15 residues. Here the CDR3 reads CASSLALAAQETQYF. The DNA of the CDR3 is TGTGCCAGCAGCTTAGCCTTAGCGGCCCAAGAGACCCAGTACTTC.

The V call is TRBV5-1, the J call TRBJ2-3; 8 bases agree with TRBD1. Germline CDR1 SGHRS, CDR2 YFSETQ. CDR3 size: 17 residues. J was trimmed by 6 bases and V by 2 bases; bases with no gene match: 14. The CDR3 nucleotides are TGCGCCAGCAGCTTCGGCCTACCAGGGGGCGCATCGGATACGCAGTATTTT. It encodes CASSFGLPGGASDTQYF.

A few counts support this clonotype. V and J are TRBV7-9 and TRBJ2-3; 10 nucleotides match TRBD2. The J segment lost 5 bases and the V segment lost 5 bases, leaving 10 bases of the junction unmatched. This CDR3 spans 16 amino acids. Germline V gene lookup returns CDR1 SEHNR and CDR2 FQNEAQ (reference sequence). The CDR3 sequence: CASSVAASGGGDTQYF. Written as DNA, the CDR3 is TGTGCCAGCAGCGTCGCGGCTAGCGGGGGAGGAGATACGCAGTATTTT.

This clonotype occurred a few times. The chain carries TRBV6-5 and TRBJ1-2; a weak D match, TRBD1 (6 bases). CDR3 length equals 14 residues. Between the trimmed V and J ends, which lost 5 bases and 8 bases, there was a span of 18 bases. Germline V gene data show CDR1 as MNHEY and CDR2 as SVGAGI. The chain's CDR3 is CASSRQAALEGYTF. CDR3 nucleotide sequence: TGTGCCAGCAGTCGACAGGCAGCGCTAGAGGGCTACACCTTC.

The DNA for the CDR3 is TGTGCCAGCAGCTTAGCAACAGGGACTCCTAACTATGGCTACACCTTC. It is translated as CASSLATGTPNYGYTF. The gene calls are TRBV11-2 and TRBJ1-2; D perhaps matches TRBD1 (6 bases). V was cut by 1 base and J by 0 bases, with 12 bases left in between. Per germline, CDR1 SGHAT and CDR2 FQNNGV. The CDR3 is made up of 16 amino acids.

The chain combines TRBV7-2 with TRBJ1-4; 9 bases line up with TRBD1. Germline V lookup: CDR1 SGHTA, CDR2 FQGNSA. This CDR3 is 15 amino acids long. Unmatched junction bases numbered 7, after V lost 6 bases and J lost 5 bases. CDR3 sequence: CASSPAGTGNEKLFF. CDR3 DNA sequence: TGTGCCAGCAGTCCGGCCGGGACAGGGAATGAAAAACTGTTTTTT.

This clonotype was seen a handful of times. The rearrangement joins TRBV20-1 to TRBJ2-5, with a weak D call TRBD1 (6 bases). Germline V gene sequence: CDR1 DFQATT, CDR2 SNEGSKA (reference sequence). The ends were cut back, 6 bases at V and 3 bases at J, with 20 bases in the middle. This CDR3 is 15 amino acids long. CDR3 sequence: CSARDVGAGEETQYF. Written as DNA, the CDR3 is TGCAGTGCACGAGACGTTGGGGCAGGGGAAGAGACCCAGTACTTC.

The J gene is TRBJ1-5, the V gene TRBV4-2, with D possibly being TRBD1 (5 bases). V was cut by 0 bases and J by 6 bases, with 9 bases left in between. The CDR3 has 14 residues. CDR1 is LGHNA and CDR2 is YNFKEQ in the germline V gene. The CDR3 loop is CASSQDSDSQPQHF. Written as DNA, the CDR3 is TGTGCCAGCAGCCAAGATTCCGACAGTCAGCCCCAGCATTTT.

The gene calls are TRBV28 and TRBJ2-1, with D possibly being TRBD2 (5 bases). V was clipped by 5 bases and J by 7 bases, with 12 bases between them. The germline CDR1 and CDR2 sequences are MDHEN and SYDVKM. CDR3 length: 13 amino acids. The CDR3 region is CASSPYTGNEQFF. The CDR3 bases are TGTGCCAGCAGTCCCTACACGGGGAATGAGCAGTTCTTC.

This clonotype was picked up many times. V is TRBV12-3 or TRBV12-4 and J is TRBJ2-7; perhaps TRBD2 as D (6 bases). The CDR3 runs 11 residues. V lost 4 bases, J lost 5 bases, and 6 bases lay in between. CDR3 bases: TGTGCCAGCAGTTGGGGGGACGAGCAGTACTTC. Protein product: CASSWGDEQYF.

The CDR3 nucleotides read TGTGCCAGCAGCAACCGACTCGCCGAGCAGTTCTTC. Protein product: CASSNRLAEQFF. The chain combines TRBV6-2 or TRBV6-3 with TRBJ2-1; D remains unclear. V lost 6 bases, J lost 10 bases, and 13 bases lay in between. The CDR3 runs 12 residues. Germline V CDR1 and CDR2: MNHEY, SVGEGT.

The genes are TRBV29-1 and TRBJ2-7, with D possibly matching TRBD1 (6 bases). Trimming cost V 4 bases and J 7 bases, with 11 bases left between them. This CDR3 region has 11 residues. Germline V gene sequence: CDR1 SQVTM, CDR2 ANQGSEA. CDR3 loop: CSVASGTEQYF. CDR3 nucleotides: TGCAGCGTTGCTTCCGGGACAGAGCAGTACTTC.

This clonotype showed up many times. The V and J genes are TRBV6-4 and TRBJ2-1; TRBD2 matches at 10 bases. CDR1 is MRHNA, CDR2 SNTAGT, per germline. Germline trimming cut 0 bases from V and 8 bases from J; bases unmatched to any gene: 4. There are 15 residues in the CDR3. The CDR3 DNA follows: TGTGCCAGCAGTGACTCGACCAGCGGGGGGGATGAGCAGTTCTTC. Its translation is CASSDSTSGGDEQFF.

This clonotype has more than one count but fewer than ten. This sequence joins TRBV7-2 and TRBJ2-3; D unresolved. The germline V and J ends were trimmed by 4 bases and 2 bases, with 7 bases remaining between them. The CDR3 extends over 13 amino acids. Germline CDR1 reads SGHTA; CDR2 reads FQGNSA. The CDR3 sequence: CASSSSATDTQYF. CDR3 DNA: TGTGCCAGCAGCTCCTCGGCCACAGATACGCAGTATTTT.

The CDR3 DNA reads TGTGCCAGCAGCTTATTATCCCAGGCAGGCCGACTTTCTGGGAATGAGCAGTTCTTC. This encodes CASSLLSQAGRLSGNEQFF. The chain carries TRBV13 and TRBJ2-1; no clear D gene. This CDR3 spans 19 amino acids. The germline V gene has CDR1 PRHDT and CDR2 FYEKMQ (reference sequence). Trimming removed 2 bases from V and 7 bases from J, with 27 bases in between.

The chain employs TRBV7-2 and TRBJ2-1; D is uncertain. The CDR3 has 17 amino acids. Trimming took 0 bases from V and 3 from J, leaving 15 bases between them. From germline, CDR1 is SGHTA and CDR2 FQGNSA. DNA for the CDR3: TGTGCCAGCAGCTTAGCGGTTACAGAGTGGTACTACAATGAGCAGTTCTTC. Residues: CASSLAVTEWYYNEQFF.

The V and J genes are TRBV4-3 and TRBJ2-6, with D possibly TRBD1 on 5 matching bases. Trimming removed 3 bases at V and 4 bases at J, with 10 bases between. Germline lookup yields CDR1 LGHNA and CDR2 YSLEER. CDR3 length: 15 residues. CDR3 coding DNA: TGCGCCAGCAGCCATCGACGGACAGGGGCCAACGTCCTGACTTTC. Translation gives CASSHRRTGANVLTF.

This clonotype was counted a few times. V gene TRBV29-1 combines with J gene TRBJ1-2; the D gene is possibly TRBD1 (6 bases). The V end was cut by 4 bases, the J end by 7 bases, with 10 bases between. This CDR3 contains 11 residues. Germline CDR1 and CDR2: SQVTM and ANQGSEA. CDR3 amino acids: CSVAGALGYTF. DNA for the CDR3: TGCAGCGTTGCGGGGGCGCTTGGCTACACCTTC. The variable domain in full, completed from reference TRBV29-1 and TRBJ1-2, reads SAVISQKPSRDICQRGTSLTIQCQVDSQVTMMFWYRQQPGQSLTLIATANQGSEATYESGFVIDKFPISRPNLTFSTLTVSNMSPEDSSIYLCSVAGALGYTFGSGTRLTVV.

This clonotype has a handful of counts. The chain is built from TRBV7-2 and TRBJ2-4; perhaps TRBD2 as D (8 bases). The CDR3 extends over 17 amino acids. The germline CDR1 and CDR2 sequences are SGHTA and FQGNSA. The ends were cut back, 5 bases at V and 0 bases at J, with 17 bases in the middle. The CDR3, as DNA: TGTGCCAGCAGCCGGGGGGGACAGACCTTAGCCAAAAACATTCAGTACTTC. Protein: CASSRGGQTLAKNIQYF.

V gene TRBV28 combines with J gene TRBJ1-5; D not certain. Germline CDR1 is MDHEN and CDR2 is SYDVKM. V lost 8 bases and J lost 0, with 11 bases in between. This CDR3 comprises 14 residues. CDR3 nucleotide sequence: TGTGCCAGCTCTCGTCACCATAGCAATCAGCCCCAGCATTTT. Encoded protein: CASSRHHSNQPQHF.